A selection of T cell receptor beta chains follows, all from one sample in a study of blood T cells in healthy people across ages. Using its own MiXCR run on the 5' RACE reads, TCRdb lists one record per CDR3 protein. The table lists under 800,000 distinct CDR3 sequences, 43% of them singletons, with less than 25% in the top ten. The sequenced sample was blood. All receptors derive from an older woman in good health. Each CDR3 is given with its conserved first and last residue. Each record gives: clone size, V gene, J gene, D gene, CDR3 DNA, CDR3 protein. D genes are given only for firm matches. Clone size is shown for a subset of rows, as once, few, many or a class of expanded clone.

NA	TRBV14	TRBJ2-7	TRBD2	TGTGCCAGCAGCCAAGAAGGTAGCGGGAGGTTTTACGAGCAGTACTTC	CASSQEGSGRFYEQYF
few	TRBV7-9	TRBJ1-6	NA	TGTGCCAGCAGTACCGAGGACCCGCCTTTGACCCTCCACTTT	CASSTEDPPLTLHF
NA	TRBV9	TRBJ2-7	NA	TGTGCCAGCAGCGTAGGGAAGGATTACGAGCAGTACTTC	CASSVGKDYEQYF
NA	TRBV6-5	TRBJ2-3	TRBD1	TGTGCCAGCAGTTACGACAGGGCCCAAGATACGCAGTATTTT	CASSYDRAQDTQYF
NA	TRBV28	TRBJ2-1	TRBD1	TGTGCCAGCAGTTTAGATCCCAGGGGGCCTTATAGCTCCTACAATGAGCAGTTCTTC	CASSLDPRGPYSSYNEQFF
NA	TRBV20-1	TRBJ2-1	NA	TGCAGTGCTAGTGGCCGGGTACTCTCCTACAATGAGCAGTTCTTC	CSASGRVLSYNEQFF
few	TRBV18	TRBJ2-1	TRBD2	TGTGCCAGCTCACAATCCAGCGGGGGGGCCCTTGAGCAGTTCTTC	CASSQSSGGALEQFF
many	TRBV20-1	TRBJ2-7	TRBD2	TGCAGTGCTGAGGCGCTAGCGGGACTTTACGAGCAGTACTTC	CSAEALAGLYEQYF
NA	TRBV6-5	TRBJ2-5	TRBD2	TGTGCCAGCAGGGGACTAGGCCCCGTCCCGGTGGAGACCCAGTACTTC	CASRGLGPVPVETQYF
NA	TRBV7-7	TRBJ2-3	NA	TGTGCTAGCAGCTTAGGTCCTGCGGGTCCCACAGATACGCAGTATTTT	CASSLGPAGPTDTQYF
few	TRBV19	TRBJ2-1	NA	TGTGCCAGTAGTATAGTCCAGGGAAGCTCCTACAATGAGCAGTTCTTC	CASSIVQGSSYNEQFF
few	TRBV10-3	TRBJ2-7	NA	TGTGCCAACTCTAAGGGAACCTCCTACGAGCAGTACTTC	CANSKGTSYEQYF